The TCR beta chain under discussion was sequenced for a study of blood T cell repertoires in COVID-19. Method: immunoSEQ multiplex PCR; TCRdb's copy keeps in-frame clones and lacks some. The sample has about 81,000 clones, about four fifths seen once. Germline loops: CDR1 MNHEY, CDR2 SVGEGT. CDR3 size: 12 residues. The V and J ends lost 5 bases and 6 bases respectively, with 11 bases between them. The sequencing sample was made of peripheral blood. The genes are TRBV6-2 or TRBV6-3 and TRBJ2-7, with D possibly TRBD2 on 6 matching bases. The TCR originated in a human donor in a cohort sampled during active COVID-19. CDR3 residues: CASSLGGLEQYF. As DNA, the CDR3 is TGTGCCAGCAGTCTCGGGGGTCTCGAGCAGTACTTC.